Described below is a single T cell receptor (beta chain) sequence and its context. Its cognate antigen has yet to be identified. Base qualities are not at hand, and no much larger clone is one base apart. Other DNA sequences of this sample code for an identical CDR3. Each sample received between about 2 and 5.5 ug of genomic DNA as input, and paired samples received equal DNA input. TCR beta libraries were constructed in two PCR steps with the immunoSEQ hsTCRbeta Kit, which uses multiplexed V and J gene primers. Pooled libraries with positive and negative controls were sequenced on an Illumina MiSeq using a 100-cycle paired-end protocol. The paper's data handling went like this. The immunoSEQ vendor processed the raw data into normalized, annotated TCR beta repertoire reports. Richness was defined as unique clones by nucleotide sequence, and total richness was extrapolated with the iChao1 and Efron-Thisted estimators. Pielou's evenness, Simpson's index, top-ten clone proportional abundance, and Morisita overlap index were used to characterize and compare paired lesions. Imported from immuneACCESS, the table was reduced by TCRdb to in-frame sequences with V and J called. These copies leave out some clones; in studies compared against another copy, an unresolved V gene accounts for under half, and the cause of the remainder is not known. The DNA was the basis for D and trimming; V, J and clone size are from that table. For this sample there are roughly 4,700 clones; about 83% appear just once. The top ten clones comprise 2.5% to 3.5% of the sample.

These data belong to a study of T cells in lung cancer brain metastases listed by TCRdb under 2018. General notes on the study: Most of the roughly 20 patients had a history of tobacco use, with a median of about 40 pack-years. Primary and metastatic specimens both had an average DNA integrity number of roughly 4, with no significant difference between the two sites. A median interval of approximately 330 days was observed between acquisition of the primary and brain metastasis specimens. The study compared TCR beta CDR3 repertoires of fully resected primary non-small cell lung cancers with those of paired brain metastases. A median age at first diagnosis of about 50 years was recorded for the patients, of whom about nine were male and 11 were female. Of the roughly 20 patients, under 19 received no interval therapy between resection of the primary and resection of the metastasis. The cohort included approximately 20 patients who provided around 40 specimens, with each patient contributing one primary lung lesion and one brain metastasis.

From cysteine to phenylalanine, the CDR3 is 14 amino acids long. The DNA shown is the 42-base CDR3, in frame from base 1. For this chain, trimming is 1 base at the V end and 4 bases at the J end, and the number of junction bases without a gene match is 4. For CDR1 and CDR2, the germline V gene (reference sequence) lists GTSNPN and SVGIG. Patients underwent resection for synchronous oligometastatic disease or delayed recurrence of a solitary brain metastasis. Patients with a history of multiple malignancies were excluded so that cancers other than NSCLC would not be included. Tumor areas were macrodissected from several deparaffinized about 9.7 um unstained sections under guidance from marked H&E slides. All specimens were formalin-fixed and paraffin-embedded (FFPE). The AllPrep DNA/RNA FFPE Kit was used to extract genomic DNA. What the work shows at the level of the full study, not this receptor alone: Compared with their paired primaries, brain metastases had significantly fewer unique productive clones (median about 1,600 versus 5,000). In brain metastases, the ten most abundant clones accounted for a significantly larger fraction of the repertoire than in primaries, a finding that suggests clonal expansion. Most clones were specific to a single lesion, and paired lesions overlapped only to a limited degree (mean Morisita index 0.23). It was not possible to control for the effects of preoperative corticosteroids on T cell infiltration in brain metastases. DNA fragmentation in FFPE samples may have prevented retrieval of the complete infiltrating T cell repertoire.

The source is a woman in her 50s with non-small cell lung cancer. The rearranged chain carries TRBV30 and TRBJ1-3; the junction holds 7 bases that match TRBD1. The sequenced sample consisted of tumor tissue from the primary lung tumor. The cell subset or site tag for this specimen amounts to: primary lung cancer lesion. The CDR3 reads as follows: CAWSATGAGNTIYF. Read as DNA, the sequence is TGTGCCTGGAGTGCCACAGGGGCCGGAAACACCATATATTTT.